This TCR beta chain was captured by sequencing in a study of T cells in Graves' hyperthyroidism and ophthalmopathy. When ophthalmopathy did not progress within 18 months, Graves' hyperthyroidism was considered stable. Aged 18 to 65, the patients had hyperthyroidism that was newly diagnosed and had lasted under 2 months. The study based diagnoses on clinical symptoms, serum thyroxine and TRAb, thyroid ultrasound and orbital computed tomography. The PBMCs were sourced from fresh peripheral blood (about 9.7 ml). This clonotype was detected a few times. The germline V gene encodes CDR1 SGDLS and CDR2 YYNGEE. The CDR3 spans 15 residues. The V gene lost 1 base and the J gene lost 4 bases, with 12 bases spanning the gap. Amplified TCR beta CDR3 regions derived from RNA transcripts. HTBI primers were the set used in a first-round RT-PCR of the TCR CDR3. TCRdb independently ran MiXCR on the multiplex PCR reads; one entry per CDR3 protein. The table has some 620,000 distinct CDR3 sequences, 15% to 20% seen once; the top ten hold 3% to 4.5%.

The gene calls are TRBV9 and TRBJ1-5; D may be TRBD1 (5 bases). The sequence was collected from a woman in her twenties or thirties with Graves' hyperthyroidism. Material for sequencing was blood. CDR3 DNA: TGTGCCAGCAGCGTAAGTGGCAGGGTGAATCAGCCCCAGCATTTT. Protein: CASSVSGRVNQPQHF.